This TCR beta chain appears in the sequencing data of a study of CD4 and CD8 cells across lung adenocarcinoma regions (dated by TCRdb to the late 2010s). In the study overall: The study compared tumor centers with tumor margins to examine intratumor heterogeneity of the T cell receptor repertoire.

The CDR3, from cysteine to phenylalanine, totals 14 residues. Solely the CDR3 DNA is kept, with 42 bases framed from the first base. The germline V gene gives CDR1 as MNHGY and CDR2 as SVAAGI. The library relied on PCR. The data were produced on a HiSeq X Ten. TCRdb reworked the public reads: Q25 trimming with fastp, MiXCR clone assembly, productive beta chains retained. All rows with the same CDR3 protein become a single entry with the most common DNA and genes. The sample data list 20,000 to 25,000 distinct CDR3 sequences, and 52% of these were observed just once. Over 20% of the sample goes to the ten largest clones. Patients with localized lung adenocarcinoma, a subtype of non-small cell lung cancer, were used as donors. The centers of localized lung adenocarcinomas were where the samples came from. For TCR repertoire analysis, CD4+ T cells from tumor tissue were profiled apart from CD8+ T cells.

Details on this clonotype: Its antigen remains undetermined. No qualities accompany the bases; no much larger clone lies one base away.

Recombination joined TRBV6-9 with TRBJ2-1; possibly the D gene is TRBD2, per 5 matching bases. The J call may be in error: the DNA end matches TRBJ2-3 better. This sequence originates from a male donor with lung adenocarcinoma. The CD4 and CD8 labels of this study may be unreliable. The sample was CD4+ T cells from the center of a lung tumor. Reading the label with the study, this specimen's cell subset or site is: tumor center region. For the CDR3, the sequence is CAGSHSVSANTQYF. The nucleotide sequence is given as TGTGCGGGCAGTCATAGCGTGAGCGCAAATACGCAGTATTTT.